The source of this TCR beta chain is a study of PD-L1 blockade in urothelial cancer. For the study at large: Blood drawn 3 weeks (second dose) and 6 weeks after treatment start was analyzed.

This table comes from immunoSEQ multiplex PCR, and its TCRdb copy is limited to in-frame clones, with some not included. The data contain 70,000 or so clones, less than 90% of them singletons. The ends were cut back, 6 bases at V and 1 base at J, with 13 bases in the middle. Germline-derived CDR1 and CDR2 are SGHDT and YYEEEE. The CDR3 has 14 amino acids. The receptor was derived from a man aged 60 to 69 with urothelial cancer. This specimen consisted of PBMCs, obtained around atezolizumab (anti-PD-L1) treatment. V gene TRBV5-6 combines with J gene TRBJ1-1, with D perhaps matching TRBD1 (6 bases). Written as DNA, the CDR3 is TGTGCCAGCATTTCTTTGGGGGCGAACACTGAAGCTTTCTTT. Translated: CASISLGANTEAFF.